Presented here are 28 T cell receptor beta chains from one specimen sequenced in a study of cytomegalovirus exposure and HLA in healthy donors. The PCR had 60 Vbeta and 13 Jbeta primers. Produced via immunoSEQ multiplex PCR; TCRdb's table is partial and in-frame only. The sample lists 75,000 to 90,000 clones; around three quarters were seen once. Sequences were obtained from PBMCs. All receptors derive from a man aged 35 to 55 in good health and CMV-seronegative.

This clone was seen a handful of times. V usage is TRBV7-9 and J usage is TRBJ2-7; TRBD2 matches at 11 bases. The CDR3 sequence is 14 residues long. The ends lost 4 bases at V and 6 bases at J; junction bases unmatched: 5. CDR1 SEHNR and CDR2 FQNEAQ come from the germline V gene (reference sequence). CDR3 in amino acids: CASSSLAGAGEQYF. In nucleotides, the CDR3 is TGTGCCAGCAGCTCACTAGCGGGAGCCGGCGAGCAGTACTTC.

The chain combines TRBV9 with TRBJ2-7; 7 bases map to TRBD1. J lost 7 bases, V lost 2 bases, and 9 bases had no gene match. CDR3 length: 14 amino acids. The germline V gene encodes CDR1 SGDLS and CDR2 YYNGEE. In DNA, the CDR3 is TGTGCCAGCAGCGTTTTACAGGGGCCAGGGGAGCAGTACTTC. It encodes CASSVLQGPGEQYF.

The CDR3 is CASSQATGANTEAFF. The CDR3 coding sequence is TGTGCCAGCAGCCAGGCTACAGGGGCGAACACTGAAGCTTTCTTT. The V gene is TRBV4-2, the J gene TRBJ1-1; TRBD1 matches 7 bases. The CDR3 sequence is 15 residues long. J was trimmed by 1 base and V by 3 bases; bases with no gene match: 5. The germline V gene has CDR1 LGHNA and CDR2 YNFKEQ.

This chain uses TRBV11-3 with TRBJ2-3, with TRBD1 as a possible D gene (6 bases). CDR1 and CDR2 (germline): SGHNT, YENEEA. V was pared by 0 bases and J by 7 bases, with 8 bases between. This CDR3 region has 13 residues. The CDR3 sequence: CASSLEGGHTQYF. Here the CDR3 DNA reads TGTGCCAGCAGCTTAGAAGGGGGACATACGCAGTATTTT.

This clone was found once. The chain has TRBV25-1 and TRBJ1-6; D is possibly TRBD1 (5 bases). Germline V gene sequence: CDR1 MGHDK, CDR2 SYGVNS. The CDR3 consists of 15 residues. V was trimmed by 3 bases and J by 5 bases, leaving 11 bases between them. The CDR3 here is CASSEIGHDNSPLHF. The CDR3 coding sequence is TGTGCCAGCAGTGAGATTGGACACGATAATTCACCCCTCCACTTT.

The chain recombines TRBV27 with TRBJ1-5, with a possible D match to TRBD1 (5 bases). This CDR3 comprises 19 residues. Germline loops: CDR1 MNHEY, CDR2 SMNVEV (reference sequence). Trimming pared 2 bases from V and 6 bases from J, leaving 26 bases between. CDR3 sequence reads: CASSLESREPSGRGQPQHF. The DNA for the CDR3 is TGTGCCAGCAGTTTAGAGAGCCGGGAGCCGTCAGGGAGGGGTCAGCCCCAGCATTTT.

The genes are TRBV2 and TRBJ1-2; TRBD1 aligns across 7 bases. The trim removed 5 bases at V and 6 bases at J, leaving 3 bases unmatched. The CDR3 has 12 amino acids. Germline V gene sequence: CDR1 SNHLY, CDR2 FYNNEI. DNA of the CDR3: TGTGCCAGCAGTATACAGGGGAATGGCTACACCTTC. Translated: CASSIQGNGYTF.

The chain employs TRBV10-3 and TRBJ2-7; 9 bases are shared with TRBD2. CDR1 ENHRY and CDR2 SYGVKD come from the germline V gene. J gave up 0 bases and V 6 bases, and 3 bases lay outside the gene matches. The CDR3 sequence is 14 residues long. The CDR3 is CAISPSGNSYEQYF. The CDR3 DNA reads TGTGCCATCAGCCCTAGCGGGAACTCCTACGAGCAGTACTTC.

Written as DNA, the CDR3 is TGTGCCAGCAGCTTAGTGCAGGGTACCGGAAACACCATATATTTT. This sequence encodes CASSLVQGTGNTIYF. The J gene is TRBJ1-3, the V gene TRBV7-8; weak D call: TRBD1 (5 bases). Trimming stripped 1 base from V and 4 bases from J, with 11 bases between. In germline, CDR1 is SGHVS, CDR2 FQNEAQ. CDR3 length: 15 amino acids.

This clone was counted only a few times. J is TRBJ2-2 and V is TRBV30; 12 bases match TRBD2. Germline V gene sequence: CDR1 GTSNPN, CDR2 SVGIG (reference sequence). With V trimmed by 3 bases and J by 4 bases, 15 bases remained unmatched. The CDR3 totals 19 residues. CDR3: CAWRRMVLAGGPGTGELFF. The CDR3 DNA reads TGTGCCTGGAGGAGGATGGTCCTAGCGGGAGGGCCGGGCACCGGGGAGCTGTTTTTT.

The chain couples TRBV28 to TRBJ2-5; perhaps TRBD2 as D (6 bases). CDR3 length: 13 amino acids. The germline CDR1 and CDR2 sequences are MDHEN and SYDVKM. Trimming left V 3 bases short and J 9 bases short, with 14 bases between. CDR3: CASSFGGAAAQYF. CDR3 in DNA: TGTGCCAGCAGTTTCGGCGGGGCCGCGGCCCAGTACTTC. The variable domain in full, with the rest retrieved from reference TRBV28 and TRBJ2-5, is DVKVTQSSRYLVKRTGEKVFLECVQDMDHENMFWYRQDPGLGLRLIYFSYDVKMKEKGDIPEGYSVSREKKERFSLILESASTNQTSMYLCASSFGGAAAQYFGPGTRLLVL.

V usage is TRBV14 and J usage is TRBJ2-1; 11 nucleotides line up with TRBD2. The CDR3 runs 13 residues. CDR1 and CDR2 (germline): SGHDN, FVKESK. Trimming cost V 4 bases and J 14 bases; bases outside gene matches: 7. The CDR3 bases are TGTGCCAGCAGCCTGATAGCGGGAGGGCCTGAGTTCTTC. This codes for CASSLIAGGPEFF. Variable domain in full (rest from reference TRBV14 and TRBJ2-1): EAGVTQFPSHSVIEKGQTVTLRCDPISGHDNLYWYRRVMGKEIKFLLHFVKESKQDESGMPNNRFLAERTGGTYSTLKVQPAELEDSGVYFCASSLIAGGPEFFGPGTRLTVL.

The rearrangement uses TRBV5-1 and TRBJ2-7; D is undetermined. From germline, CDR1 is SGHRS and CDR2 YFSETQ. V was shortened by 0 bases and J by 0 bases, with 4 bases between the two germline ends. The CDR3 runs 13 residues. This chain's CDR3 is CASSLDRSYEQYF. The CDR3 DNA sequence: TGCGCCAGCAGCTTGGATCGCTCCTACGAGCAGTACTTC.

This clone was observed once. Here the CDR3 reads CASSLPGGRNTIYF. For the CDR3, the DNA is TGTGCCAGCAGCCTTCCCGGAGGGCGAAACACCATATATTTT. The chain combines TRBV9 with TRBJ1-3; the D is unclear. The length of the CDR3 is 14 residues. CDR1 SGDLS and CDR2 YYNGEE come from the germline V gene. Trimming took 4 bases from V and 5 from J, leaving 13 bases between them. Full variable domain (remainder filled in from reference TRBV9 and TRBJ1-3): DSGVTQTPKHLITATGQRVTLRCSPRSGDLSVYWYQQSLDQGLQFLIQYYNGEERAKGNILERFSAQQFPDLHSELNLSSLELGDSALYFCASSLPGGRNTIYFGEGSWLTVV.

This rearrangement joins TRBV28 to TRBJ2-7; 7 bases match TRBD2. The CDR3 sequence is 15 residues long. Germline trimming cut 4 bases from V and 4 bases from J; bases unmatched to any gene: 10. The germline V gene encodes CDR1 MDHEN and CDR2 SYDVKM. The CDR3 DNA reads as TGTGCCAGCAGTTGGGGGGGGAAATCGCGGTACGAGCAGTACTTC. It codes for CASSWGGKSRYEQYF.

The gene calls are TRBV10-3 and TRBJ1-1; weak D call: TRBD1 (6 bases). The CDR3 runs to 15 residues. Germline V gene sequence: CDR1 ENHRY, CDR2 SYGVKD. Trimming took off 7 bases at V and 3 bases at J, with 18 bases between the two ends. The CDR3 DNA reads as TGTGCCATCAAGGAGAGGGGGGGAGGGGACACTGAAGCTTTCTTT. Its translation is CAIKERGGGDTEAFF.

Written as DNA, the CDR3 is TGTGCCAGCCGCTCTGGGACAGGGCAGTATTTT. The encoded protein is CASRSGTGQYF. The chain carries TRBV27 and TRBJ2-3; 8 bases are shared with TRBD1. CDR3 size: 11 residues. The germline gives CDR1 MNHEY, CDR2 SMNVEV (reference sequence). With V trimmed by 8 bases and J by 11 bases, 6 bases remained unmatched.

This clone has only a few counts. V gene TRBV13 combines with J gene TRBJ1-1; D call uncertain. V shed 7 bases and J shed 0 bases, with 9 bases lying between them. This CDR3 is 13 amino acids long. Per germline, CDR1 PRHDT and CDR2 FYEKMQ (reference sequence). The CDR3 nucleotides are TGTGCCAGCACCTTTCAGTTGAACACTGAAGCTTTCTTT. Its protein is CASTFQLNTEAFF.

The chain uses TRBV7-9 and TRBJ2-3, with D perhaps TRBD2 (6 bases). The CDR3 loop spans 15 amino acids. CDR1 is SEHNR, CDR2 FQNEAQ, per germline (reference sequence). The V gene lost 3 bases and the J gene lost 6 bases, with 16 bases spanning the gap. The CDR3 is CASSFQRASADTQYF. The CDR3 bases are TGTGCCAGCAGCTTCCAGCGGGCCAGCGCCGATACGCAGTATTTT.

V is TRBV9 and J is TRBJ1-1; 8 positions match TRBD1. This CDR3 comprises 12 residues. V gave up 0 bases and J gave up 12 bases; unmatched junction bases: 4. The germline gives CDR1 SGDLS, CDR2 YYNGEE. In nucleotides, the CDR3 is TGTGCCAGCAGCGTAGACAGGGGGAGCCCTTTCTTT. Its protein is CASSVDRGSPFF.

The rearrangement uses TRBV19 and TRBJ2-5; 8 bases line up with TRBD1. Unmatched junction bases numbered 8, after V lost 6 bases and J lost 5 bases. The CDR3 totals 14 residues. Looked up from germline, CDR1 is LNHDA and CDR2 is SQIVND (reference sequence). CDR3 residues: CASSQARTGETQYF. CDR3 coding DNA: TGTGCCAGTAGCCAGGCACGGACAGGGGAGACCCAGTACTTC. Combining the CDR3 with reference TRBV19 and TRBJ2-5 gives the whole variable domain DGGITQSPKYLFRKEGQNVTLSCEQNLNHDAMYWYRQDPGQGLRLIYYSQIVNDFQKGDIAEGYSVSREKKESFPLTVTSAQKNPTAFYLCASSQARTGETQYFGPGTRLLVL.

The table lists this clone with a count of one. The genes are TRBV18 and TRBJ1-1; D possibly corresponds to TRBD1 (6 bases). Germline assignment: CDR1 KGHSH and CDR2 LQKENI. The CDR3 extends over 14 amino acids. V shed 6 bases and J shed 2 bases, with 13 bases lying between them. CDR3 loop: CASSPGQLNTEAFF. CDR3 DNA: TGTGCCAGCTCTCCAGGACAGCTCAACACTGAAGCTTTCTTT.

The rearrangement uses TRBV6-1 and TRBJ2-1; D perhaps matches TRBD2 (5 bases). There are 13 residues in the CDR3. CDR1 MNHNS and CDR2 SASEGT come from the germline V gene. V was trimmed by 4 bases and J by 9 bases, leaving 13 bases between them. In DNA, the CDR3 is TGTGCCAGCAGTGGACTAAGCCGGGGTGAGCAGTTCTTC. Protein: CASSGLSRGEQFF.

The genes are TRBV5-4 and TRBJ1-5; D call uncertain. V shed 1 base and J shed 4 bases, with 6 bases lying between them. In germline, CDR1 is SGHNT, CDR2 YYREEE (reference sequence). The length of the CDR3 is 13 residues. The CDR3 DNA follows: TGTGCCAGCAGCTTGTTCGGTAATCAGCCCCAGCATTTT. Protein: CASSLFGNQPQHF.

In nucleotides, the CDR3 is TGCGCCAGCAGCTTGGTGGTTCTAAACACCGGGGAGCTGTTTTTT. Its translation: CASSLVVLNTGELFF. This sequence joins TRBV5-1 and TRBJ2-2, with D hard to call. The CDR3 runs to 15 residues. In germline, CDR1 is SGHRS, CDR2 YFSETQ. V lost 0 bases and J 2 bases, leaving 8 bases between the germline ends.

This sequence joins TRBV10-3 and TRBJ2-2; the match to TRBD2 covers 13 bases. The CDR3 has 15 amino acids. Germline V gene lookup returns CDR1 ENHRY and CDR2 SYGVKD. Germline trimming cut 3 bases from V and 6 bases from J; bases unmatched to any gene: 1. The CDR3 protein is CAISELAGGPGELFF. The CDR3 DNA reads as TGTGCCATCAGTGAACTAGCGGGAGGGCCCGGGGAGCTGTTTTTT.

This clone was picked up one time. V and J are TRBV7-8 and TRBJ2-1; perhaps TRBD1 as D (6 bases). Germline V gene sequence: CDR1 SGHVS, CDR2 FQNEAQ. The CDR3 covers 12 residues. The V and J ends lost 5 bases and 10 bases respectively, with 12 bases between them. CDR3 sequence (DNA): TGTGCCAGCAGCGTACAGGGTTGGGAGCAGTTCTTC. As protein: CASSVQGWEQFF.

This chain uses TRBV5-4 with TRBJ2-7; 14 bases match TRBD2. With 5 bases clipped from V and 6 bases from J, the junction kept 13 bases outside the gene matches. Germline-derived CDR1 and CDR2 are SGHNT and YYREEE (reference sequence). The CDR3 contains 17 residues. This CDR3 reads CASRRGLAGGLLGEQYF. CDR3 DNA: TGTGCCAGCAGAAGAGGACTAGCGGGAGGACTTCTCGGCGAGCAGTACTTC. Full variable domain (outside the CDR3, taken from reference TRBV5-4 and TRBJ2-7): ETGVTQSPTHLIKTRGQQVTLRCSSQSGHNTVSWYQQALGQGPQFIFQYYREEENGRGNFPPRFSGLQFPNYSSELNVNALELDDSALYLCASRRGLAGGLLGEQYFGPGTRLTVT.